Given below is one T cell receptor beta chain in context. The study ran its PCR with 60 Vbeta and 13 Jbeta primers. The data were produced by immunoSEQ multiplex PCR, yet TCRdb's version contains in-frame clones alone and is incomplete. The sample contains about 140,000 clones, around 80% of which appear only once. The entry originates in a study of cytomegalovirus exposure and HLA in healthy donors. This CDR3 is 17 amino acids long. V lost 4 bases to trimming and J lost 3 bases; unmatched junction nucleotides: 11. Germline V CDR1 and CDR2: SGHRS, YFSETQ. This TCR came from a man aged 25 to 40 in good health and CMV-seropositive. Input material: PBMCs. This chain joins TRBV5-1 and TRBJ2-3; 10 bases agree with TRBD1. CDR3 in DNA: TGCGCCAGCAGCATGGGACACCGGGACAGGGGAACAGATACGCAGTATTTT. Protein product: CASSMGHRDRGTDTQYF. Based on the CDR3 plus reference TRBV5-1 and TRBJ2-3, the full variable domain is KAGVTQTPRYLIKTRGQQVTLSCSPISGHRSVSWYQQTPGQGLQFLFEYFSETQRNKGNFPGRFSGRQFSNSRSEMNVSTLELGDSALYLCASSMGHRDRGTDTQYFGPGTRLTVL.